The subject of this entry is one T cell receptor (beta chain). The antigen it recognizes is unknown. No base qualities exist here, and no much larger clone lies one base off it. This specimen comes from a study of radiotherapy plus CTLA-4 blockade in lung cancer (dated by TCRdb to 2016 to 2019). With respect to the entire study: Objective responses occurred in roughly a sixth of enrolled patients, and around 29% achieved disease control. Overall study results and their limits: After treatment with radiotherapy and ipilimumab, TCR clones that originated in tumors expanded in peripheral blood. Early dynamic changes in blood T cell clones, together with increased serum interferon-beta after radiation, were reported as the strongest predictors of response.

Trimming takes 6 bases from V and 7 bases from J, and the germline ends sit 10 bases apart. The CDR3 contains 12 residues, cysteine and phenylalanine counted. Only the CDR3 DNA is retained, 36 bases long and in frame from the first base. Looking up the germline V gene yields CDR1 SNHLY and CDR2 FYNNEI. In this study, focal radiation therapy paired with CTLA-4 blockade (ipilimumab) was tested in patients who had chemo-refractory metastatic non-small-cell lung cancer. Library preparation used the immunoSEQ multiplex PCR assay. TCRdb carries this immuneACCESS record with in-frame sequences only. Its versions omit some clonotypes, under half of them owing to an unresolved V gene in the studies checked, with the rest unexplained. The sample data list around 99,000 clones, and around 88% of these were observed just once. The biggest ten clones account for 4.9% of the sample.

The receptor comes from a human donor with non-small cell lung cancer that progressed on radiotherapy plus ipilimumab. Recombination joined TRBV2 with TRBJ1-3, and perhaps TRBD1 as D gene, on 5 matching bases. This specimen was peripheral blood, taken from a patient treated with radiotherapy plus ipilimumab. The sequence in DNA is TGTGCCAGCAGAGGGGTCCGGAACACCATATATTTT. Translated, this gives CASRGVRNTIYF.